Sequencing of this T cell receptor (beta chain) was carried out in a study of CD8 T cells in Susac syndrome. The study sequenced TCR beta in blood CD8+ and CD4+ T cells. The TEMRA cells underwent FACS enrichment, while the CD8+ and CD4+ T cells underwent negative isolation. CDR1 and CDR2 from the germline V gene are WNHNN and SYGVQD (reference sequence). This CDR3 region has 13 residues. The V and J ends lost 0 bases and 6 bases respectively, with 8 bases between them. RNA in amounts of roughly 0.5 to 1 ug was reverse transcribed with random hexamers. It was immunoSEQ multiplex PCR that amplified TCR beta CDR3 across 54 Vbeta and 13 Jbeta. TCRdb re-called the immunoSEQ multiplex PCR reads through MiXCR, storing one row per CDR3 protein. The profile shows some 400,000 distinct CDR3 sequences, 85% to 90% of them singletons.

The clonotype originates from a human donor with multiple sclerosis. This chain uses TRBV10-1 with TRBJ1-1; TRBD1 might be the D (6 bases). The specimen sequenced was CD8+ T cells from PBMCs. The chain's CDR3 is CASSESRTAEAFF. CDR3 in DNA: TGCGCCAGCAGTGAGTCACGGACAGCTGAAGCTTTCTTT.